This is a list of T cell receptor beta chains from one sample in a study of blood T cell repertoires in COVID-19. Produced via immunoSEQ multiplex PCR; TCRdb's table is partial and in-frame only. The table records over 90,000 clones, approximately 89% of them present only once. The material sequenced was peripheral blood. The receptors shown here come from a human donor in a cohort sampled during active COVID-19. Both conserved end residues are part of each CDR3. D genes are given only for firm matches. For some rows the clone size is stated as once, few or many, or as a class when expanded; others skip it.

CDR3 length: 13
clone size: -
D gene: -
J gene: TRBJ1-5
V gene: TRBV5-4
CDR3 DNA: TGTGCCAGCAGCGGGGGGGCCAATCAGCCCCAGCATTTT
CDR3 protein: CASSGGANQPQHF

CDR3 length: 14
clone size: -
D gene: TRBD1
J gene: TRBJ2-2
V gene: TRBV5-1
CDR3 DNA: TGCGCCAGCAGCACAGGGGGGAACACCGGGGAGCTGTTTTTT
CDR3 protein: CASSTGGNTGELFF

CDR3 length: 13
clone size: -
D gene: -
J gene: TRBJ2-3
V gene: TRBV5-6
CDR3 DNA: TGTGCCAGCGAGAGTCAGGGGACAGATACGCAGTATTTT
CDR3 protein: CASESQGTDTQYF

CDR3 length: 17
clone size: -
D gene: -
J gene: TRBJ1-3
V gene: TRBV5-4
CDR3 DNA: TGTGCCAGCAGGCGTGACCCGGGCCAGGGGTCTGGAAACACCATATATTTT
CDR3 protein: CASRRDPGQGSGNTIYF

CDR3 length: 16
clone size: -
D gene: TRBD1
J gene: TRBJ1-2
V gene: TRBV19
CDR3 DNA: TGTGCCAGTAGTCCGACCCGACAGGGTCCGCTTAATGGCTACACCTTC
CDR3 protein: CASSPTRQGPLNGYTF

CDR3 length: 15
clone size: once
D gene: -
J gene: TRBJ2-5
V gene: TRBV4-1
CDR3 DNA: TGCGCCAGCAGCCTTTCCTACGGTACCCAAGAGACCCAGTACTTC
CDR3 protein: CASSLSYGTQETQYF

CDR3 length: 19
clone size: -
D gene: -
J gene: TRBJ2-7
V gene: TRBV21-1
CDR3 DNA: TGTGCCAGCAGCGCAGGGGAACTAGCGGGGTGTCGTGATTGCTACGAGCAGTACTTC
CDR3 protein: CASSAGELAGCRDCYEQYF

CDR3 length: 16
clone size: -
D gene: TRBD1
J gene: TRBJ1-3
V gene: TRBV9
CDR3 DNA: TGTGCCAGCAGCCTCCAGGACAGGGCCTCTGGAAACACCATATATTTT
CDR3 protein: CASSLQDRASGNTIYF

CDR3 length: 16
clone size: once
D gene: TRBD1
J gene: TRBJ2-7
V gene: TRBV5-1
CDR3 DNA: TGCGCCAGCAGCTCCTACAGCGGGACAGGGACCTACGAGCAGTACTTC
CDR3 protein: CASSSYSGTGTYEQYF

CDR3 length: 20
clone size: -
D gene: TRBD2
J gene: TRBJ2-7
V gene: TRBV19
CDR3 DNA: TGTGCCAGTAGTATCCTTCTGAACTCGGGCGGGGGTTTACCTCCATACGAGCAGTACTTC
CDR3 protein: CASSILLNSGGGLPPYEQYF

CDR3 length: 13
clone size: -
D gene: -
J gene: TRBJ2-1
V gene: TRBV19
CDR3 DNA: TGTGCCAGTAGTATTACGGGGATCAATGAGCAGTTCTTC
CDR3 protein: CASSITGINEQFF

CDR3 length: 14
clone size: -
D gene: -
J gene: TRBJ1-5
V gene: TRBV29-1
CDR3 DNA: TGCAGCGTTGCGTGGGGGGTGCACGATCAGCCCCAGCATTTT
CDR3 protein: CSVAWGVHDQPQHF

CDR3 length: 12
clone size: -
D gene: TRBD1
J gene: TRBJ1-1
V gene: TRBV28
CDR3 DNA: TGTGCCAGCAGTTTATGGACAGGGTCAGCTTTCTTT
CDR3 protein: CASSLWTGSAFF

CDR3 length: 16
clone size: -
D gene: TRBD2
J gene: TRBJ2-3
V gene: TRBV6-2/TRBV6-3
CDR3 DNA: TGTGCCAGCAGTTCCCTAGCGGGAGGGGCCACAGATACGCAGTATTTT
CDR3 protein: CASSSLAGGATDTQYF

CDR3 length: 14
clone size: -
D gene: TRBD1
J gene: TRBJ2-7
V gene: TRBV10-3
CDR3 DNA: TGTGCCATCAGTGACACACCCGGGACAGGGTCGCAGTACTTC
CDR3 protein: CAISDTPGTGSQYF

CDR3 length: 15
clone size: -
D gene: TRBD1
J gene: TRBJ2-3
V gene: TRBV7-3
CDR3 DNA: TGTGCCAGCAGCTTAACCGCAGGGGGCGCAGATACGCAGTATTTT
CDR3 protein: CASSLTAGGADTQYF

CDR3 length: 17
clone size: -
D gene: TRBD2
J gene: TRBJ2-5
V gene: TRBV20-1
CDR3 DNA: TGCAGTGCTAGTGGGACTAGCGGGAGACAGGGGCAAGAGACCCAGTACTTC
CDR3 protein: CSASGTSGRQGQETQYF